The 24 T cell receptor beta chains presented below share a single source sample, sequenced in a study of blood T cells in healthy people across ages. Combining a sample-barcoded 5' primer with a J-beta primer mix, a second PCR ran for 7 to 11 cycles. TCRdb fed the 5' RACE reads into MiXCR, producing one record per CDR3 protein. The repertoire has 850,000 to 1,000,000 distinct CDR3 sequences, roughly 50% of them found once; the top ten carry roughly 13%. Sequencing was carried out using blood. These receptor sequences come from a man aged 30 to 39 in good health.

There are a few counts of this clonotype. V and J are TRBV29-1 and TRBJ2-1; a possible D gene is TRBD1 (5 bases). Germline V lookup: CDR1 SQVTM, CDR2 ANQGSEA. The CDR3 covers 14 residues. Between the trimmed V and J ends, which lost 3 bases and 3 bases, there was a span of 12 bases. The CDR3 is CSVEGQENYNEQFF. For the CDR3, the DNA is TGCAGCGTTGAGGGGCAGGAGAACTACAATGAGCAGTTCTTC.

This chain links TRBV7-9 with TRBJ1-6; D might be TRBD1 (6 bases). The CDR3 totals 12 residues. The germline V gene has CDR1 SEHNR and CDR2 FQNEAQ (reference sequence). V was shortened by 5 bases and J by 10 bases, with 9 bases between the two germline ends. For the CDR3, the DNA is TGTGCCAGCAGCACACAGGGATCACCCCTCCACTTT. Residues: CASSTQGSPLHF. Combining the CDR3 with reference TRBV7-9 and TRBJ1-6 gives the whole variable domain DTGVSQNPRHKITKRGQNVTFRCDPISEHNRLYWYRQTLGQGPEFLTYFQNEAQLEKSRLLSDRFSAERPKGSFSTLEIQRTEQGDSAMYLCASSTQGSPLHFGNGTRLTVT.

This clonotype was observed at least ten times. CDR3 coding DNA: TGTGCCAGCAGCGCCACGACTAGCACAGATACGCAGTATTTT. Translation: CASSATTSTDTQYF. This sequence joins TRBV7-2 and TRBJ2-3; D remains ambiguous. CDR3 length equals 14 residues. CDR1 is SGHTA and CDR2 is FQGNSA in the germline V gene. Trimming shortened V by 5 bases and J by 0 bases, and 9 bases separated the two germline ends.

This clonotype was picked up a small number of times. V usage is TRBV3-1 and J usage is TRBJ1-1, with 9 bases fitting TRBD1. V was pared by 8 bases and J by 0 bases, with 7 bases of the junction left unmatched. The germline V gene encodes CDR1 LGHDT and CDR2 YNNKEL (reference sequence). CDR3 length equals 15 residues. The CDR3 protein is CASARGDRVNTEAFF. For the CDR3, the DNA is TGTGCCAGCGCCCGGGGGGACAGGGTGAACACTGAAGCTTTCTTT.

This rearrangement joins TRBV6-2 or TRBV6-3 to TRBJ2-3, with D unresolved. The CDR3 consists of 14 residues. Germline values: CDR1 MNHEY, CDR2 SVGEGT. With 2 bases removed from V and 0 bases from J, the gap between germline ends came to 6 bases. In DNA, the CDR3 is TGTGCCAGCAGTTACAGCGCTAGCACAGATACGCAGTATTTT. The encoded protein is CASSYSASTDTQYF.

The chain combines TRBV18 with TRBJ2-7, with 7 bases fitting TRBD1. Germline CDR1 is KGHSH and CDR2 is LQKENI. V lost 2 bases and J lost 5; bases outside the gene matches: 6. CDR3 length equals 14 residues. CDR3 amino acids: CASSPYRGGDEQYF. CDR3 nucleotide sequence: TGTGCCAGCTCACCATACAGGGGTGGCGACGAGCAGTACTTC.

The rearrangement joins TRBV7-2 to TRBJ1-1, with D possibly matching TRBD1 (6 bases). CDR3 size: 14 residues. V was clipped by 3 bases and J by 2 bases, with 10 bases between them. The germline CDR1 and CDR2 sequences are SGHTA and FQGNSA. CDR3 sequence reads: CASSFGQTNTEAFF. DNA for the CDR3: TGTGCCAGCAGCTTCGGACAGACCAACACTGAAGCTTTCTTT.

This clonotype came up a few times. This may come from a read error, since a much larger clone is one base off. CDR3 residues: CASRETPQETQYF. The CDR3 DNA is TGTGCCAGCAGGGAGACACCCCAAGAGACCCAGTACTTC. V usage is TRBV12-3 or TRBV12-4 and J usage is TRBJ2-5; D gene ambiguous. Trimming stripped 6 bases from V and 1 base from J, with 9 bases between. This CDR3 is built from 13 residues.

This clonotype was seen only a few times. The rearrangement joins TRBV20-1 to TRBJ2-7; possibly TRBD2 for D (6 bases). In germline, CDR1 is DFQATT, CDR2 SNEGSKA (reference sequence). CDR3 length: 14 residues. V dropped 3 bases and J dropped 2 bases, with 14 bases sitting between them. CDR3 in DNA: TGCAGTGCTAGCCCCTCGGGGGTCCCCTACGAGCAGTACTTC. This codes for CSASPSGVPYEQYF.

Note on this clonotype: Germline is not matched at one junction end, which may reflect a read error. For the CDR3, the DNA is TGTGCCGGCAGCTTAGCGCTCAGACAGGGAGAGACCCAGTACTTC. This translates into CAGSLALRQGETQYF. This chain uses TRBV11-1 with TRBJ2-4; TRBD1 matches at 7 bases. The J call may not be correct, given that the DNA end is closer to TRBJ2-5. The germline gives CDR1 SGHAT, CDR2 FQDESV (reference sequence). The CDR3 loop spans 15 amino acids.

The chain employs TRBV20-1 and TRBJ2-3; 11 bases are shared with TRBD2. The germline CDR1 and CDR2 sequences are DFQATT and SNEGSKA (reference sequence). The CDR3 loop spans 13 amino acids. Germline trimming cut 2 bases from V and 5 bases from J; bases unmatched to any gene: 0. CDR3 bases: TGCAGTGCTAGACTAGCGGGGGGAGATACGCAGTATTTT. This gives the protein CSARLAGGDTQYF.

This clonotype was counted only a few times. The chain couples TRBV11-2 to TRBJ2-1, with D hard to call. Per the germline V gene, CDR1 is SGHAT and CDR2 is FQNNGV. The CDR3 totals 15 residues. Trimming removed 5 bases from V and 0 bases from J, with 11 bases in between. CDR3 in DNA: TGTGCCAGCAGCACCCGATTAAGCTCCTACAATGAGCAGTTCTTC. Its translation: CASSTRLSSYNEQFF.

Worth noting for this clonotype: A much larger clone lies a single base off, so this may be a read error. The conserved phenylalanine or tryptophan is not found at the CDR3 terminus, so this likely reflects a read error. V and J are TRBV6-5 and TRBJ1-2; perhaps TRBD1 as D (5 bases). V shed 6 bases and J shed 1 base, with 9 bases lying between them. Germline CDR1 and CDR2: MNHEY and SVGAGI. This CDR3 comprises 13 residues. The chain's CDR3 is CASRPDSNYGYTL. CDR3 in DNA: TGTGCCAGCAGGCCCGACAGTAACTATGGCTACACCCTC.

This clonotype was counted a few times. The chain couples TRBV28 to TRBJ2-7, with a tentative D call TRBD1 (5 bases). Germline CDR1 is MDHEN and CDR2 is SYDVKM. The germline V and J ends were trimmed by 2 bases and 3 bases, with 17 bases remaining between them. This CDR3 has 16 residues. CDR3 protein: CASSLVAGMGYYEQYF. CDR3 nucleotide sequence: TGTGCCAGCAGTTTAGTGGCAGGGATGGGGTACTACGAGCAGTACTTC. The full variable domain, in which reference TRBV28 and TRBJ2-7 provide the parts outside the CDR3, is DVKVTQSSRYLVKRTGEKVFLECVQDMDHENMFWYRQDPGLGLRLIYFSYDVKMKEKGDIPEGYSVSREKKERFSLILESASTNQTSMYLCASSLVAGMGYYEQYFGPGTRLTVT.

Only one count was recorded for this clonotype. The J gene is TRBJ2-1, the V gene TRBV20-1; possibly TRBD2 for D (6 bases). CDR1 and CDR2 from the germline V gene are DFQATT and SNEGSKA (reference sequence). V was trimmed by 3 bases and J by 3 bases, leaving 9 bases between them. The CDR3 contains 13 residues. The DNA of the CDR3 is TGCAGTGCTAGGAGAGCGGGCTACAATGAGCAGTTCTTC. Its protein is CSARRAGYNEQFF.

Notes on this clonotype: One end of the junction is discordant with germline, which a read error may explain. The CDR3 DNA reads TGTGCCAGCAGCTTGGAGGGGGGGAGTACTGAAGCTTTCTTT. Its translation is CASSLEGGSTEAFF. The rearrangement joins TRBV5-1 to TRBJ1-1; the D gene is possibly TRBD1 (6 bases). CDR1 SGHRS and CDR2 YFSETQ come from the germline V gene. CDR3 length equals 14 residues.

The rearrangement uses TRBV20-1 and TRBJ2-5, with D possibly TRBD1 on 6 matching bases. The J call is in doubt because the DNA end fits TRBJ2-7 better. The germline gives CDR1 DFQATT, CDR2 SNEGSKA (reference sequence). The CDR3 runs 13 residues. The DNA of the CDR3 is TGCAGTGCTAGACTCCGGGACACCTACGAGCAGTACTTC. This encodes CSARLRDTYEQYF.

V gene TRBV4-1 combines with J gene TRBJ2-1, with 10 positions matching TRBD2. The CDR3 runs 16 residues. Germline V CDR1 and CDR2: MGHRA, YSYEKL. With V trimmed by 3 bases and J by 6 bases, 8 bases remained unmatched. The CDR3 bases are TGCGCCAGCAGCCACCCCGGGACTAGCGAGTTCAATGAGCAGTTCTTC. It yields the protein CASSHPGTSEFNEQFF.

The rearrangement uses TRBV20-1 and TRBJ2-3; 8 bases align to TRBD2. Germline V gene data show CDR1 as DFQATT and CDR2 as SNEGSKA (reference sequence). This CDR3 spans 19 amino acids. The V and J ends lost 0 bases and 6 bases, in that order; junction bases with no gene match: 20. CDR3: CSAREPAFGGSGEWDTQYF. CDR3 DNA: TGCAGTGCTAGAGAACCCGCTTTTGGGGGTAGCGGGGAATGGGATACGCAGTATTTT.

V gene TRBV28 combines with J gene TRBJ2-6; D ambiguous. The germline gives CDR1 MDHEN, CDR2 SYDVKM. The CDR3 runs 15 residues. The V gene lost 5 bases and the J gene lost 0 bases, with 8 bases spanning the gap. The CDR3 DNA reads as TGTGCCAGCAGTATCCGGAACTCTGGGGCCAACGTCCTGACTTTC. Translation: CASSIRNSGANVLTF.

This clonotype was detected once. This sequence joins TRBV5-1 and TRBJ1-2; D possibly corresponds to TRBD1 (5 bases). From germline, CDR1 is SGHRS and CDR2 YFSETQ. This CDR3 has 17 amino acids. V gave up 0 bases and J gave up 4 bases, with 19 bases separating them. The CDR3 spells CASSLEVGAGSTYGYTF. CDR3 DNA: TGCGCCAGCAGCTTGGAGGTTGGGGCAGGGTCCACCTATGGCTACACCTTC.

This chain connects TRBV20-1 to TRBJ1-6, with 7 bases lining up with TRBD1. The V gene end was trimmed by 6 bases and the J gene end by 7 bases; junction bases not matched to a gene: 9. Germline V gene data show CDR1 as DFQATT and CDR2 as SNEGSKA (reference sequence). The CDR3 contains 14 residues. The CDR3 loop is CSAIGQVANSPLHF. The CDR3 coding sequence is TGCAGTGCCATAGGACAGGTGGCCAATTCACCCCTCCACTTT.

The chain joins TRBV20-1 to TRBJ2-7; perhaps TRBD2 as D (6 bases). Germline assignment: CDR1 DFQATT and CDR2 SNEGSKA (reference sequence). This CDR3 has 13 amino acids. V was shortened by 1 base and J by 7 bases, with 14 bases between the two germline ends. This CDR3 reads CSARGTPGGEQYF. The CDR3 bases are TGCAGTGCTAGAGGGACCCCCGGGGGAGAGCAGTACTTC.

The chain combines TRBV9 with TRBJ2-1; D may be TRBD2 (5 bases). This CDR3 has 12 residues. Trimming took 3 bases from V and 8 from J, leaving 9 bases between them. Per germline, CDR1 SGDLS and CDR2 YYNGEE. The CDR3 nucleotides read TGTGCCAGCAGCGGAGGGTCTTATGAGCAGTTCTTC. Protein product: CASSGGSYEQFF.